This T cell receptor beta chain derives from a study of monozygotic twins with inflammatory bowel disease. Study outcomes and limitations: With inverse Simpson as the measure, TCRbeta diversity was lower in IBD patients than in healthy co-twins.

As concerns this clonotype: Its specificity is unknown.

The CDR3 extends over 15 amino acids. Germline V CDR1 and CDR2: LGHNA, YNFKEQ. TCRdb derives one entry per CDR3 protein from the 5' RACE reads, leaving out DNA. The repertoire table contains roughly 150,000 distinct CDR3 sequences. The sequence was obtained from a human donor with ulcerative colitis or Crohn's disease, or a healthy co-twin of an affected twin (not recorded which). The chain joins TRBV4-2 to TRBJ2-5. The sequencing sample was made of blood. CDR3 sequence reads: CASSQGSVYQETQYF.